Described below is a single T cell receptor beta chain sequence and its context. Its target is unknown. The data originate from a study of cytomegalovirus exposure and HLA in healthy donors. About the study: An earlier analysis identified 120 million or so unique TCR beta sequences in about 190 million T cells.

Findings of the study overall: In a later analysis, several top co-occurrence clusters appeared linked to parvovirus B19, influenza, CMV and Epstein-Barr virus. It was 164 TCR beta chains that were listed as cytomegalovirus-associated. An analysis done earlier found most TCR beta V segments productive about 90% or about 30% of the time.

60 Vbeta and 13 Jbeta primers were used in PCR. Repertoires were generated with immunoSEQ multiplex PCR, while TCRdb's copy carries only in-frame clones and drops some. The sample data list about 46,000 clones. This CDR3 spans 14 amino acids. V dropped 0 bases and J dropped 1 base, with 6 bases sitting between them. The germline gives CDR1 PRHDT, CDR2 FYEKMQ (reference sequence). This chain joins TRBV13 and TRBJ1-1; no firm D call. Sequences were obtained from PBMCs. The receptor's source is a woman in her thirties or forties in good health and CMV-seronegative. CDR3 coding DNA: TGTGCCAGCAGCTTAGGTGTAAAGAACACTGAAGCTTTCTTT. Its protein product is CASSLGVKNTEAFF.